A single sample is the source of the 18 T cell receptor beta chains below, sequenced in a study of blood T cells in healthy people across ages. Combining a sample-barcoded 5' primer with a J-beta primer mix, a second PCR ran for roughly 7 to 11 cycles. TCRdb analysed the 5' RACE reads with MiXCR anew, one entry per CDR3 protein. This table has about 730,000 distinct CDR3 sequences, 35% to 45% appearing once. The specimen was blood. The receptors shown here come from a woman aged 55-69 years in good health.

The chain links TRBV20-1 to TRBJ2-1, with 13 bases that match TRBD2. CDR3 length equals 14 residues. The V gene's germline CDR1 is DFQATT and CDR2 SNEGSKA (reference sequence). Germline trimming cut 6 bases from V and 4 bases from J; bases unmatched to any gene: 3. The CDR3 DNA reads as TGCAGTGCCGAGGGACTAGCGGGATACAATGAGCAGTTCTTC. Its protein product is CSAEGLAGYNEQFF.

The V call is TRBV15, the J call TRBJ2-4, with a possible D match to TRBD1 (5 bases). The DNA end is more similar to TRBJ2-7, so the J call may be wrong. Germline V gene lookup returns CDR1 LNHNV and CDR2 YYDKDF (reference sequence). The CDR3 totals 15 residues. CDR3 region: CATSLGVGDYGEQYF. The DNA of the CDR3 is TGTGCCACCAGTTTGGGTGTAGGGGATTACGGCGAGCAGTACTTC.

A few counts support this clonotype. J is TRBJ2-1 and V is TRBV2; 8 nucleotides agree with TRBD1. This CDR3 has 16 amino acids. V lost 3 bases and J lost 8; bases outside the gene matches: 12. The germline V gene has CDR1 SNHLY and CDR2 FYNNEI. The CDR3 is CASSDAGGEVFYEQFF. The CDR3, as DNA: TGTGCCAGCAGTGATGCAGGGGGCGAGGTGTTCTATGAGCAGTTCTTC. The full variable domain, rest sourced from reference TRBV2 and TRBJ2-1, is EPEVTQTPSHQVTQMGQEVILRCVPISNHLYFYWYRQILGQKVEFLVSFYNNEISEKSEIFDDQFSVERPDGSNFTLKIRSTKLEDSAMYFCASSDAGGEVFYEQFFGPGTRLTVL.

This clonotype was recorded a few times. The J gene is TRBJ2-1, the V gene TRBV2; TRBD1 matches 7 bases. The V and J ends lost 6 bases and 6 bases, in that order; junction bases with no gene match: 5. CDR3 length: 13 residues. Germline CDR1 reads SNHLY; CDR2 reads FYNNEI. The CDR3 region is CASRWDRSNEQFF. The CDR3 DNA follows: TGTGCCAGCAGATGGGACAGATCCAATGAGCAGTTCTTC. Full variable domain (missing parts from reference TRBV2 and TRBJ2-1): EPEVTQTPSHQVTQMGQEVILRCVPISNHLYFYWYRQILGQKVEFLVSFYNNEISEKSEIFDDQFSVERPDGSNFTLKIRSTKLEDSAMYFCASRWDRSNEQFFGPGTRLTVL.

V and J are TRBV29-1 and TRBJ2-7, with D perhaps TRBD2 (6 bases). With 3 bases removed from V and 7 bases from J, the gap between germline ends came to 19 bases. CDR1 is SQVTM, CDR2 ANQGSEA, per germline. The CDR3 runs 14 residues. CDR3 in amino acids: CSVDRTGVYNEQYF. The CDR3 nucleotides are TGCAGCGTTGACAGAACGGGAGTCTACAATGAGCAGTACTTC.

V usage is TRBV3-1 and J usage is TRBJ1-1, with D tentatively TRBD1 (5 bases). CDR1 is LGHDT, CDR2 YNNKEL, per germline (reference sequence). The CDR3 sequence is 15 residues long. Between the trimmed V and J ends, which lost 2 bases and 2 bases, there was a span of 12 bases. CDR3 nucleotides: TGTGCCAGCAGCCAACTCGGGGGATCAAACACTGAAGCTTTCTTT. Its protein product is CASSQLGGSNTEAFF.

This clonotype is labeled as medium-sized. This chain connects TRBV9 to TRBJ1-3; D possibly corresponds to TRBD1 (5 bases). Germline CDR1 SGDLS, CDR2 YYNGEE. With 3 bases removed from V and 5 bases from J, the gap between germline ends came to 9 bases. The CDR3 is made up of 13 amino acids. The CDR3 region has the DNA TGTGCCAGCAGCGCCGAGGGGAGAAACACCATATATTTT. Translating it yields CASSAEGRNTIYF. Complete variable domain (other parts from reference TRBV9 and TRBJ1-3): DSGVTQTPKHLITATGQRVTLRCSPRSGDLSVYWYQQSLDQGLQFLIQYYNGEERAKGNILERFSAQQFPDLHSELNLSSLELGDSALYFCASSAEGRNTIYFGEGSWLTVV.

A single count supports this clonotype. Sequence at one end of the junction differs from germline and may be a read error. The gene calls are TRBV7-6 and TRBJ1-4, with D possibly being TRBD1 (5 bases). The CDR3 has 14 residues. Germline V gives CDR1 SGHVS, CDR2 FNYEAQ. The CDR3 spells CASSLGQGAEKPFF. The CDR3 DNA reads as TGTGCCAGCAGCTTAGGGCAGGGAGCGGAAAAACCGTTTTTT.

This clonotype was recorded once. The V and J genes are TRBV9 and TRBJ2-3; D possibly uses TRBD1 or TRBD2 (5 bases each). V was trimmed by 3 bases and J by 0 bases, leaving 17 bases between them. CDR1 and CDR2 from the germline V gene are SGDLS and YYNGEE. The CDR3 totals 17 residues. CDR3 DNA: TGTGCCAGCAGCGAGCCTCGGGGCAGAACTAGCACAGATACGCAGTATTTT. Its protein is CASSEPRGRTSTDTQYF.

A note on this clonotype: A read error may explain this, as a much larger clone is one base away. The V call is TRBV4-2, the J call TRBJ2-5, with TRBD1 matching over 7 bases. TRBJ2-7 explains the end of the DNA better; the J call may be wrong. This CDR3 is 14 amino acids long. Germline-derived CDR1 and CDR2 are LGHNA and YNFKEQ. The CDR3 bases are TGTGCCTGCAGTCCCGGGACAGCCTCCTACGAGCAGTACTTC. Residues: CACSPGTASYEQYF.

This clonotype was counted between two and nine times. The chain couples TRBV20-1 to TRBJ2-5; weak D call: TRBD2 (6 bases). Trimming removed 4 bases at V and 5 bases at J, with 14 bases between. The CDR3 spans 13 residues. Germline V CDR1 and CDR2: DFQATT, SNEGSKA (reference sequence). This CDR3 is CSATGTGGETQYF. The CDR3 region has the DNA TGCAGTGCTACAGGGACCGGAGGGGAGACCCAGTACTTC.

The chain carries TRBV24-1 and TRBJ2-5, with 8 bases identical to TRBD1. The V gene's germline CDR1 is KGHDR and CDR2 SFDVKD. After removal of 4 bases from V and 4 bases from J, the junction contained 7 bases not matched to a gene. The CDR3 sequence is 15 residues long. The CDR3 is CATSEDRGGRETQYF. The CDR3 region has the DNA TGTGCCACCAGTGAAGACAGGGGCGGACGAGAGACCCAGTACTTC.

This clonotype was counted many times. The chain joins TRBV29-1 to TRBJ2-7; D is ambiguous. This CDR3 has 13 amino acids. V lost 4 bases, J lost 0 bases, and 10 bases lay in between. Germline CDR1 reads SQVTM; CDR2 reads ANQGSEA. The CDR3: CSVAASLSYEQYF. Written as DNA, the CDR3 is TGCAGCGTTGCAGCAAGCCTCTCCTACGAGCAGTACTTC.

The V and J genes are TRBV4-2 and TRBJ2-1; no clear D gene. CDR1 is LGHNA, CDR2 YNFKEQ, per germline. V was cut by 1 base and J by 4 bases, with 14 bases left in between. CDR3 length equals 16 residues. CDR3 DNA sequence: TGTGCCAGCAGCCAAGGCGAAGCGCCTCCTTACAATGAGCAGTTCTTC. It codes for CASSQGEAPPYNEQFF.

This clonotype was counted between two and nine times. The rearrangement links TRBV6-2 or TRBV6-3 to TRBJ2-1, with 7 bases aligning to TRBD2. This CDR3 region has 16 residues. In germline, CDR1 is MNHEY, CDR2 SVGEGT. J gave up 3 bases and V 0 bases, and 5 bases lay outside the gene matches. DNA of the CDR3: TGTGCCAGCAGTTACTCGCAGCGGGGCCACTACAATGAGCAGTTCTTC. It codes for CASSYSQRGHYNEQFF.

V is TRBV29-1 and J is TRBJ1-1, with a possible D match to TRBD1 (6 bases). The germline CDR1 and CDR2 sequences are SQVTM and ANQGSEA. The V end was cut by 7 bases, the J end by 9 bases, with 15 bases between. This CDR3 has 11 residues. CDR3 nucleotide sequence: TGCAGCGCCATAGGGGGGGGCCAAGCTTTCTTT. Encoded protein: CSAIGGGQAFF.

V usage is TRBV28 and J usage is TRBJ2-7; no clear D gene. The V gene lost 1 base and the J gene lost 0 bases, with 13 bases spanning the gap. The CDR3 is 16 amino acids. Germline values: CDR1 MDHEN, CDR2 SYDVKM. The CDR3 is CASSLSWEKGSYEQYF. CDR3 DNA: TGTGCCAGCAGTTTATCGTGGGAAAAGGGCTCCTACGAGCAGTACTTC.

The rearrangement links TRBV3-1 to TRBJ2-7, with TRBD2 identical over 14 bases. After removal of 0 bases from V and 7 bases from J, the junction contained 2 bases not matched to a gene. The CDR3 totals 15 residues. Germline lookup yields CDR1 LGHDT and CDR2 YNNKEL (reference sequence). The CDR3 DNA reads as TGTGCCAGCAGCCAAGAAAGACTAGCGGGAGGGGAGCAGTACTTC. Translated: CASSQERLAGGEQYF.